A single sample is the source of the 16 T cell receptor beta chains below, sequenced in a study of T-cell reconstitution after alpha-beta-depleted transplantation in children. Unique molecular identifiers were incorporated into the prepared TCRbeta library. TCRdb independently ran MiXCR on the PCR reads; one entry per CDR3 protein. The sample consists of nearly 250,000 distinct CDR3 sequences, just under 8.5% of them appearing once. The source was PBMCs, mostly from graft donor cells, collected 180 days after TCRalphabeta/CD19-depleted stem cell transplant. The receptors were sampled from a male patient aged 10 to 17 who had a stem cell transplant for acute lymphoblastic leukemia, so the T cells may come from the graft donor.

This clonotype has ten or more counts. The chain uses TRBV4-1 and TRBJ2-7; D unclear. CDR1 MGHRA and CDR2 YSYEKL come from the germline V gene. V gave up 0 bases and J gave up 2 bases, with 8 bases separating them. There are 14 residues in the CDR3. CDR3 in amino acids: CASSQDKGPYEQYF. CDR3 sequence (DNA): TGCGCCAGCAGCCAAGATAAGGGCCCCTACGAGCAGTACTTC.

This clonotype occurred many times. V and J are TRBV5-1 and TRBJ1-1, with D unclear. Between the trimmed V and J ends, which lost 7 bases and 5 bases, there was a span of 15 bases. The CDR3 spans 13 residues. From germline, CDR1 is SGHRS and CDR2 YFSETQ. The chain's CDR3 is CASGPRGRTEAFF. The CDR3, as DNA: TGCGCCAGCGGCCCGAGAGGGCGGACTGAAGCTTTCTTT.

This clonotype was observed many times. The gene calls are TRBV6-5 and TRBJ2-7, with D perhaps matching TRBD1 (6 bases). CDR3 length: 17 residues. Trimming took off 2 bases at V and 2 bases at J, with 19 bases between the two ends. Germline assignment: CDR1 MNHEY and CDR2 SVGAGI. This CDR3 reads CASSYPTAGAKPYEQYF. The DNA of the CDR3 is TGTGCCAGCAGTTACCCGACGGCAGGGGCGAAGCCCTACGAGCAGTACTTC.

This clonotype was observed at least ten times. The genes are TRBV3-1 and TRBJ2-7; D uncertain. Trimming took 0 bases from V and 5 from J, leaving 17 bases between them. The CDR3 has 16 amino acids. Germline lookup yields CDR1 LGHDT and CDR2 YNNKEL (reference sequence). This CDR3 is CASSQELGRAPDEQYF. Written as DNA, the CDR3 is TGTGCCAGCAGCCAAGAATTGGGAAGGGCTCCTGACGAGCAGTACTTC.

This clonotype was counted ten times or more. The rearrangement links TRBV25-1 to TRBJ2-1, with 9 bases aligning to TRBD2. Trimming at V came to 8 bases and at J to 15 bases, leaving 14 bases not matched to a gene. Germline V gives CDR1 MGHDK, CDR2 SYGVNS. This CDR3 is 13 amino acids long. The DNA of the CDR3 is TGTGCCAGCTTATGGGCGGGGGGGGAAGATTGGTTCTTC. Encoded protein: CASLWAGGEDWFF. The whole variable domain, remainder taken from reference TRBV25-1 and TRBJ2-1, is EADIYQTPRYLVIGTGKKITLECSQTMGHDKMYWYQQDPGMELHLIHYSYGVNSTEKGDLSSESTVSRIRTEHFPLTLESARPSHTSQYLCASLWAGGEDWFFGPGTRLTVL.

This clonotype was observed many times. The chain employs TRBV3-1 and TRBJ1-5; D ambiguous. Germline CDR1 reads LGHDT; CDR2 reads YNNKEL (reference sequence). The length of the CDR3 is 13 residues. The V end lost 5 bases, the J end lost 3 bases, and 8 bases lay between the germline ends. CDR3 amino acids: CASSSGYNQPQHF. The CDR3 DNA reads as TGTGCCAGCAGCAGCGGTTACAATCAGCCCCAGCATTTT.

This clonotype was counted ten times or more. The chain joins TRBV6-1 to TRBJ1-2, with 9 bases lining up with TRBD1. This CDR3 has 15 residues. The germline gives CDR1 MNHNS, CDR2 SASEGT. Trimming removed 7 bases from V and 3 bases from J; junction bases left unmatched: 9. CDR3 sequence reads: CASTPGDRDYYGYTF. Written as DNA, the CDR3 is TGTGCCAGCACCCCCGGGGACAGGGACTACTATGGCTACACCTTC.

This clonotype was counted ten times or more. The chain combines TRBV6-1 with TRBJ1-6, with 8 bases that match TRBD1. The CDR3 is made up of 14 amino acids. Germline values: CDR1 MNHNS, CDR2 SASEGT. V was pared by 4 bases and J by 7 bases, with 3 bases of the junction left unmatched. CDR3 amino acids: CASSVDRVNSPLHF. Here the CDR3 DNA reads TGTGCCAGCAGTGTGGACAGGGTCAATTCACCCCTCCACTTT.

This clonotype has a count of ten or more. CDR3 residues: CASSPIAGGPHYNEQFF. For the CDR3, the DNA is TGTGCCAGCTCACCCATAGCGGGAGGCCCCCACTACAATGAGCAGTTCTTC. The rearrangement joins TRBV18 to TRBJ2-1; 10 bases align to TRBD2. The CDR3 extends over 17 amino acids. Germline CDR1 reads KGHSH; CDR2 reads LQKENI. V trimming: 3 bases; J trimming: 3 bases; junction bases outside the gene matches: 8.

This clonotype showed up many times. This chain uses TRBV20-1 with TRBJ2-7; 7 nucleotides match TRBD1. J gave up 4 bases and V 3 bases, and 9 bases lay outside the gene matches. The CDR3 length is 14 residues. Germline CDR1 DFQATT, CDR2 SNEGSKA (reference sequence). CDR3 in amino acids: CSASEGAGAYEQYF. In DNA form, the CDR3 reads TGCAGTGCTAGCGAGGGGGCAGGTGCGTACGAGCAGTACTTC.

The CDR3 region is CASSQGTVLDEQFF. CDR3 coding DNA: TGTGCCAGCAGCCAGGGGACAGTGTTGGATGAGCAGTTCTTC. The chain employs TRBV4-2 and TRBJ2-1, with 7 bases identical to TRBD1. J gave up 8 bases and V 3 bases, and 7 bases lay outside the gene matches. Germline assignment: CDR1 LGHNA and CDR2 YNFKEQ. The CDR3 spans 14 residues.

This clonotype was counted many times. The CDR3 DNA sequence: TGCGCCAGCAGCCAAGGGGCCGGGACCCAGTACTTC. It translates to CASSQGAGTQYF. The rearrangement joins TRBV4-1 to TRBJ2-5; D remains ambiguous. Germline V gives CDR1 MGHRA, CDR2 YSYEKL. This CDR3 contains 12 residues. V lost 1 base, J lost 7 bases, and 7 bases lay in between.

Only a few counts were recorded for this clonotype. This sequence joins TRBV27 and TRBJ1-5, with D unresolved. Deletions cut 1 base from V and 1 base from J, with 8 bases between. This CDR3 is 15 amino acids long. The germline V gene has CDR1 MNHEY and CDR2 SMNVEV (reference sequence). CDR3 bases: TGTGCCAGCAGTTTATTGGCCAGAAGCAATCAGCCCCAGCATTTT. Its protein product is CASSLLARSNQPQHF.

Of note for this clonotype: Relative to the germline gene, one junction end is altered; a read error may explain this. CDR3 sequence reads: CASSLQLFGTHTEYF. The CDR3 region has the DNA TGTGCCAGCAGCTTACAACTTTTTGGCACACATACGGAGTATTTT. The genes are TRBV7-2 and TRBJ2-3; D remains unclear. The germline gives CDR1 SGHTA, CDR2 FQGNSA. The CDR3 runs 15 residues.

Ten or more counts support this clonotype. This chain uses TRBV7-3 with TRBJ2-7, with D perhaps matching TRBD1 or TRBD2 (5 bases each). This CDR3 spans 15 amino acids. In germline, CDR1 is SGHTA, CDR2 FQGTGA. Between the trimmed V and J ends, which lost 5 bases and 4 bases, there was a span of 18 bases. The CDR3 DNA is TGTGCCAGCAGCGAAGGTGGGGCGCGGGTGTACGAGCAGTACTTC. Its translation: CASSEGGARVYEQYF.

This clonotype was seen repeatedly, ten times or more. The chain carries TRBV11-2 and TRBJ2-1, with D perhaps TRBD1 or TRBD2 (5 bases each). The ends were cut back, 1 base at V and 8 bases at J, with 18 bases in the middle. Germline CDR1 and CDR2: SGHAT and FQNNGV. The CDR3 is 16 amino acids. The CDR3 DNA reads TGTGCCAGCAGCTTAGTAGAAAGGGGACCCTGGGATGAGCAGTTCTTC. Its protein is CASSLVERGPWDEQFF.